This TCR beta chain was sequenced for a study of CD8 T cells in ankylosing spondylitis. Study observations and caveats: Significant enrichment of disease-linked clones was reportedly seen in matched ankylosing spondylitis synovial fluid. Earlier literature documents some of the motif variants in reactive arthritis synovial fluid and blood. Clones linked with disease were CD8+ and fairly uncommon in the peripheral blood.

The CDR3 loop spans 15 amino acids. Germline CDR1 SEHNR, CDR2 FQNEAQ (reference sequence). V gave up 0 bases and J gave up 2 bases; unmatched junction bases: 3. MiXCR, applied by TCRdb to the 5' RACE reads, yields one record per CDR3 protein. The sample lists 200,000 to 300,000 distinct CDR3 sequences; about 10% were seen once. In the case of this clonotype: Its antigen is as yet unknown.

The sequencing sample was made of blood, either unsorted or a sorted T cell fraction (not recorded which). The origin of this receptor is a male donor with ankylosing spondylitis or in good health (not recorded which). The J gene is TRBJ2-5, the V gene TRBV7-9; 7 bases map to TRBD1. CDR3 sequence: CASSLAETGQETQYF. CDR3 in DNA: TGTGCCAGCAGCTTAGCGGAGACAGGGCAAGAGACCCAGTACTTC.